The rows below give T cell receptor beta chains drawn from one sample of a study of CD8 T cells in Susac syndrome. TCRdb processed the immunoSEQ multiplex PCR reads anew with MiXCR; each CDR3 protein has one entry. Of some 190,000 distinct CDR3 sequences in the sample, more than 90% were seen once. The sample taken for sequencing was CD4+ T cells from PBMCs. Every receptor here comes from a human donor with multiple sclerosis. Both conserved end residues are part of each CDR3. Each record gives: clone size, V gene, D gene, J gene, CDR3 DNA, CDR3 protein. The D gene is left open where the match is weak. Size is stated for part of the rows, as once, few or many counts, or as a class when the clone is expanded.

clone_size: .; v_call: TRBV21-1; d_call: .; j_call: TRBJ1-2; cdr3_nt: TGTGCCAGCAGCCCGCGACAGGGATGCTATGGCTACACCTTC; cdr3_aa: CASSPRQGCYGYTF
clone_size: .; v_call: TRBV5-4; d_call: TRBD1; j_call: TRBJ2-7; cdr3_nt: TGTGCCAGCAGCGAGGGGACAGATAGTACGTGGCAGTACTTC; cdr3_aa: CASSEGTDSTWQYF
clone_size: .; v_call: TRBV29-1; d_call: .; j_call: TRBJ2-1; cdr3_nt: TGCAGCGTTGCCAGCCCCACCTACAATGAGCAGTTCTTC; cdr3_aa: CSVASPTYNEQFF
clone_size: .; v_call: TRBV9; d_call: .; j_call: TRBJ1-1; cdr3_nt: TGTGCCAGCAGCCCCGAGGCGTATTCGAACACTGAAGCTTTCTTT; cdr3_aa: CASSPEAYSNTEAFF
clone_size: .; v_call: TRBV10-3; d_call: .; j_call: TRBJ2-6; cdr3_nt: TGTGCCATCACCAACCAGGGATCTGGGGCCAACGTCCTGACTTTC; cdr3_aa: CAITNQGSGANVLTF
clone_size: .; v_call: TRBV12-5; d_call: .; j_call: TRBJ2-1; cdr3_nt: TGTGCTAGTGGTCTAGATGAGCAGTTCTTC; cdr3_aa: CASGLDEQFF
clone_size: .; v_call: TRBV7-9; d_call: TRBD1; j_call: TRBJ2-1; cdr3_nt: TGTGCCAGCAGCTTAGGCCCGCCGGACAGGGGCAATGAGCAGTTCTTC; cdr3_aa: CASSLGPPDRGNEQFF
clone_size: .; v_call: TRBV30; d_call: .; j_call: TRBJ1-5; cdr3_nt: TGTGCCTGGAGTGTACGGGGGCAGATCAATCAGCCCCAGCATTTT; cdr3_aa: CAWSVRGQINQPQHF
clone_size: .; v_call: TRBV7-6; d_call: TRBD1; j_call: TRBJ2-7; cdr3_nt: TGTGCCAGCAGTTCCGGACAGGGTAAATCGGGGGAGCAGTACTTC; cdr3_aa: CASSSGQGKSGEQYF
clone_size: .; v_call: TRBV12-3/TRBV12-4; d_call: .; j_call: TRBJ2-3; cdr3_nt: TGTGCCAGCAGTTTACCTGGGCGGATCCGCCTTACAGATACGCAGTATTTT; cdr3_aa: CASSLPGRIRLTDTQYF
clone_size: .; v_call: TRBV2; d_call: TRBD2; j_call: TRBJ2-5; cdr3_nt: TGTGCCAGCAGTGAGGGGAAACTAGCGGGGCAAGAGACCCAGTACTTC; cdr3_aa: CASSEGKLAGQETQYF
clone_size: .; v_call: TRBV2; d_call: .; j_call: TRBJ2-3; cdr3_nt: TGTGCCAGCAGTGAAGAAGGAGATACGCAGTATTTT; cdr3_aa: CASSEEGDTQYF
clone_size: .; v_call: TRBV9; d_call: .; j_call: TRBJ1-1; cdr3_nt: TGTGCCAGCAGCGTAGCCGGGGCGGAAGCGAACACTGAAGCTTTCTTT; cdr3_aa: CASSVAGAEANTEAFF
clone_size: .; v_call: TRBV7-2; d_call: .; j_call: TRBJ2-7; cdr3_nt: TGTGCCAGCAGCTTCCGGGACTCCTACGAGCAGTACTTC; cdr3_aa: CASSFRDSYEQYF
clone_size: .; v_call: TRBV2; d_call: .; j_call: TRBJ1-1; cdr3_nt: TGTGCCAGCAGTAAAGAGGTTGAAGCTTTCTTT; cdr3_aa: CASSKEVEAFF
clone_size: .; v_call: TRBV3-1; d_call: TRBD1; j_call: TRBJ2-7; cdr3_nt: TGTGCCAGCAGCCAACCGGGACAGGGTTCCTACGAGCAGTACTTC; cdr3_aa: CASSQPGQGSYEQYF
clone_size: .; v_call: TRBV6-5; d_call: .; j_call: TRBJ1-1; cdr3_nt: TGTGCCAGCAGTCGATGGGCGGGCTACAACACTGAAGCTTTCTTT; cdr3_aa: CASSRWAGYNTEAFF
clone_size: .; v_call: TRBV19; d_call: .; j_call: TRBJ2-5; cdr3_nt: TGTGCCAGTAGTATAGAGGGGATAGAGACCCAGTACTTC; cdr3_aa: CASSIEGIETQYF
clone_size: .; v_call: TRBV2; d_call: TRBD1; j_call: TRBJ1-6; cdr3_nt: TGTGCCAGCATTCTCCAGACAGGGGTTAATTCACCCCTCCACTTT; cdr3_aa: CASILQTGVNSPLHF
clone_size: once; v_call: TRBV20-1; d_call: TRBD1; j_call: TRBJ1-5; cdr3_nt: TGCAGTGCAAAGACAGGGGTGAAACAGCCCCAGCATTTT; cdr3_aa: CSAKTGVKQPQHF
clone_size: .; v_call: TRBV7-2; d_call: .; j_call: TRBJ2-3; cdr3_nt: TGTGCCAGCAGCTTACAGGGTGGCACAGATACGCAGTATTTT; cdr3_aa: CASSLQGGTDTQYF
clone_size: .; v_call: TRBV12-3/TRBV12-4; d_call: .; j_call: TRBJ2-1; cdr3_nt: TGTGCCAGCAGTTTTCGACGTAATGAGCAGTTCTTC; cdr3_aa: CASSFRRNEQFF
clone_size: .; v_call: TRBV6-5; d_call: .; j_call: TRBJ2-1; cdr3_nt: TGTGCCAGAGACAATGAGCAGTTCTTC; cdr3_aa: CARDNEQFF
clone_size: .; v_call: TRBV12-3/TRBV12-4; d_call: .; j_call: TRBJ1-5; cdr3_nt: TGTGCCAGCAGCCTGTCGGGGAGGAACCGGAATCAGCCCCAGCATTTT; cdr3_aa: CASSLSGRNRNQPQHF
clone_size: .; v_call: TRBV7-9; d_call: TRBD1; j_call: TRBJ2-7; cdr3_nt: TGTGCCAGCAGTCCGGGACAGGGCCTGAGGGAGCAGTACTTC; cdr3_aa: CASSPGQGLREQYF
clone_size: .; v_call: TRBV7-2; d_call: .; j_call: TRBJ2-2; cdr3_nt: TGTGCCAGCAGCTCGGACCGATACACCGGGGAGCTGTTTTTT; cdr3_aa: CASSSDRYTGELFF
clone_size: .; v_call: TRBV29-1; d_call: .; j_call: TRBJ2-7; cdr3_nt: TGCAGCGTAATGAGGGGTCTTCAATACGAGCAGTACTTC; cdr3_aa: CSVMRGLQYEQYF
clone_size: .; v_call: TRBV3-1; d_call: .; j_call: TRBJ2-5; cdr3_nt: TGTGCCAGCAGCCCCCCGGGCCAACAAGAGACCCAGTACTTC; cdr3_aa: CASSPPGQQETQYF
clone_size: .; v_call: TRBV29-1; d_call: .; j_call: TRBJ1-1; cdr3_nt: TGCAGCGCTGTGAGGAGGGTAGGCACTGAAGCTTTCTTT; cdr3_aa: CSAVRRVGTEAFF
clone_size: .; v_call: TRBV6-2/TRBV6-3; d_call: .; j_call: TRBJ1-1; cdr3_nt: TGTGCCAATAGGGGCGCCGGGCACACTGAAGCTTTCTTT; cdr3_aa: CANRGAGHTEAFF
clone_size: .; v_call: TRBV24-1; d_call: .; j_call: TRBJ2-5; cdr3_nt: TGTGCCACCAGTGAAGCCGGGTGGGAGACCCAGTACTTC; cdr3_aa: CATSEAGWETQYF
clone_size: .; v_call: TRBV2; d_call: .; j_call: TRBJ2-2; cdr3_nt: TGTGCCAGCAGCCTAAGAAGCCTCCAAGCGACCGGGGAGCTGTTTTTT; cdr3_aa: CASSLRSLQATGELFF
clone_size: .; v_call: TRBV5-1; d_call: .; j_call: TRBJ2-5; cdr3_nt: TGCGCCAGCACCTTCTCCCCTCAAGAGACCCAGTACTTC; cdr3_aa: CASTFSPQETQYF
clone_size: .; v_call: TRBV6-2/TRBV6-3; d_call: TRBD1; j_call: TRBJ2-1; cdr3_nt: TGTGCCAGCAGTTTGGACAGGGTAGTCAATGAGCAGTTCTTC; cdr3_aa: CASSLDRVVNEQFF
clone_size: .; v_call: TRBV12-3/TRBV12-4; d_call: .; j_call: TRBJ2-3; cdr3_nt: TGTGCCAGCAGTTCGTCCCCGATAGGCACAGATACGCAGTATTTT; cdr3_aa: CASSSSPIGTDTQYF
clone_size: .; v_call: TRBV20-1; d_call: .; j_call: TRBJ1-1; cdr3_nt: TGCAGTGCTAGAAGACAGATGAACACTGAAGCTTTCTTT; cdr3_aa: CSARRQMNTEAFF
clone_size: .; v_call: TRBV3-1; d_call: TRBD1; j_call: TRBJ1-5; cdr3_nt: TGTGCCAGCAGCCAGGGGACAGGCAGGTATAGCAATCAGCCCCAGCATTTT; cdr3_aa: CASSQGTGRYSNQPQHF
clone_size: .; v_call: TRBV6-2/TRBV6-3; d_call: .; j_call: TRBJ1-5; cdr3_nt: TGTGCCAGCAGTCCTGACAGACTCTTTTGGCTCCAGCATTTT; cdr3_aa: CASSPDRLFWLQHF
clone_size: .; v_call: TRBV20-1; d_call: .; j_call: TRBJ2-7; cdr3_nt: TGCAGTGCGAGTCGTCGACAGGGAGGCGACGAGCAGTACTTC; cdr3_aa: CSASRRQGGDEQYF
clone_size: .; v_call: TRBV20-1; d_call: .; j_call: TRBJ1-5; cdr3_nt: TGCAGTGCTAGTAGAGAGTACCAGCCCCAGCATTTT; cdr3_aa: CSASREYQPQHF
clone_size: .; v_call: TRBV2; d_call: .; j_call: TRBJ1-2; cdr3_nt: TGTGCCAGCAGTGATCACAGTCTGGGGAACTATGGCTACACCTTC; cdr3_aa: CASSDHSLGNYGYTF